In this sample, the clone carrying this T cell receptor beta chain turned up once. Its target is not known. The sample belongs to a study of cytomegalovirus exposure and HLA in healthy donors. PCR used 60 Vbeta primers and 13 Jbeta primers. The protocol was immunoSEQ multiplex PCR, while the TCRdb copy is restricted to in-frame clones and leaves out a portion. The sample yields 140,000 to 150,000 clones, 70% to 80% seen once. Study results and caveats: In a later analysis, TCR beta V- and J-gene trimming was associated with a missense DCLRE1C variant. In vitro data verified three CMV-associated chains as specific for CMV antigens. With DRB1 most and HLA-C fewest, TCR association rates differed between HLA loci in a later analysis. One later analysis reportedly identified an Asian-associated ancestry cluster that showed fewer N-insertions than the roughly 700-donor mean.

The germline gives CDR1 SNHLY, CDR2 FYNNEI. With 3 bases removed from V and 3 bases from J, the gap between germline ends came to 15 bases. The CDR3 loop spans 16 amino acids. This sequence originates from a woman in her fifties or sixties in good health and CMV-seropositive. The rearrangement uses TRBV2 and TRBJ1-3; D gene uncertain. What was sequenced was PBMCs. CDR3 residues: CASSDRPGTLGNTIYF. For the CDR3, the DNA is TGTGCCAGCAGTGATCGTCCAGGTACCCTTGGAAACACCATATATTTT.